This T cell receptor (beta chain) emerged from a study of T cell responses to AZD1222 COVID-19 vaccine. Study observations and caveats: Only five to seven AZD1222 recipients tested seropositive at baseline. Nearly half of unique spike-specific TCRs reportedly avoided B.1.351 and B.1.1.7 mutated regions. Spike-specific TCR repertoires showed rising breadth and depth after two AZD1222 doses. Donors, mostly white British, included more females; clonal diversity was possibly underestimated.

Remarks on this clone: Antigen specificity is unknown.

Only in-frame clones appear in the TCRdb table, and some are missing; sequencing was by immunoSEQ multiplex PCR. The table includes 120,000 or so clones, over 85% detected once. V dropped 1 base and J dropped 9 bases, with 12 bases sitting between them. Germline V gene data show CDR1 as MNHEY and CDR2 as SVGEGT. The length of the CDR3 is 13 residues. The TCR comes from an adult who received the AZD1222 COVID-19 vaccine. The sample consisted of peripheral blood, taken 28 days after the second AZD1222 dose. The V call is TRBV6-2 or TRBV6-3, the J call TRBJ2-5; a possible D gene is TRBD1 (5 bases). The CDR3 region has the DNA TGTGCCAGCAGTTACTTGACGAGCAGGGCCCAGTACTTC. It translates to CASSYLTSRAQYF.